Listed here are 11 T cell receptor beta chains from one sample, sequenced in a study of CD8 T cells in ankylosing spondylitis (dated by TCRdb to 2015 to 2018). The library was prepared using 5' RACE. TCRdb records Illumina HiSeq 2500 as the sequencer. TCRdb reprocessing: public reads trimmed at Q25 with fastp, clones called with MiXCR, in-frame beta chains kept. For every CDR3 protein sequence, its rows merge into one entry that carries the most common genes and DNA. For this sample the table gives around 230,000 distinct CDR3 sequences, of which approximately 9% were detected only once. Together, the top ten hold over 6.5% of the sample. Sequenced input: blood, either unsorted or a sorted T cell fraction (not recorded which). Receptors were obtained from a male donor with ankylosing spondylitis or in good health (not recorded which).

This clonotype was seen at least ten times. The chain uses TRBV29-1 and TRBJ1-2; D may be TRBD1 (5 bases). Trimming removed 5 bases from V and 6 bases from J, with 13 bases in between. This CDR3 is built from 12 residues. Germline assignment: CDR1 SQVTM and CDR2 ANQGSEA. CDR3 bases: TGCAGCGTTCCCGCGGGGGGGGATGGCTACACCTTC. This translates into CSVPAGGDGYTF.

This clonotype was observed many times. The gene calls are TRBV6-1 and TRBJ2-1, with 9 bases that match TRBD2. This CDR3 region has 16 residues. CDR1 is MNHNS and CDR2 is SASEGT in the germline V gene. V shed 6 bases and J 10 bases; nucleotides not matched to a gene: 16. In DNA form, the CDR3 reads TGTGCCAGCAGCCTAAATGGTGGCGGGGGGGCCGGGGAGCAGTTCTTC. Amino acid sequence: CASSLNGGGGAGEQFF.

The chain has TRBV4-3 and TRBJ2-2, with 10 bases lining up with TRBD2. V lost 6 bases to trimming and J lost 5 bases; unmatched junction nucleotides: 9. The CDR3 consists of 16 residues. From germline, CDR1 is LGHNA and CDR2 YSLEER. The CDR3 sequence: CASRLAGDENTGELFF. In DNA form, the CDR3 reads TGCGCCAGCAGGCTAGCGGGAGATGAAAATACCGGGGAGCTGTTTTTT.

This clonotype was detected many times. The rearrangement links TRBV21-1 to TRBJ2-7; the table's TRBD2 call for D was not verified on the DNA. TRBV21-1 is a pseudogene locus. The CDR3 totals 19 residues. The CDR3: CASSKSAAGRPLNLYEQYF. CDR3 in DNA: TGTGCCAGCAGCAAATCGGCGGCAGGGAGACCTCTTAACCTTTACGAGCAGTACTTC.

The table lists this clonotype with many counts. The rearrangement uses TRBV4-3 and TRBJ1-2, with D possibly matching TRBD1 (5 bases). The V and J ends lost 0 bases and 6 bases respectively, with 14 bases between them. The germline gives CDR1 LGHNA, CDR2 YSLEER. The CDR3 length is 15 residues. The CDR3 sequence: CASSQDRQGLDGYTF. The CDR3 region has the DNA TGCGCCAGCAGCCAAGATCGTCAGGGTCTGGATGGCTACACCTTC.

This clonotype turned up a few times. The chain has TRBV11-3 and TRBJ2-1, with D possibly called TRBD1 or TRBD2 (5 bases each). From germline, CDR1 is SGHNT and CDR2 YENEEA. Trimming removed 3 bases at V and 2 bases at J, with 11 bases between. The CDR3 is 15 amino acids. CDR3 in DNA: TGTGCCAGCAGCTTTGTTTGGGGGACCTACAATGAGCAGTTCTTC. Translating gives CASSFVWGTYNEQFF.

This clonotype was observed at least ten times. J is TRBJ1-6 and V is TRBV7-9, with D hard to call. V was trimmed by 1 base and J by 7 bases, leaving 8 bases between them. This CDR3 has 14 residues. CDR1 and CDR2 from the germline V gene are SEHNR and FQNEAQ (reference sequence). CDR3 sequence: CASSLGGSNSPLHF. For the CDR3, the DNA is TGTGCCAGCAGCTTAGGGGGATCAAATTCACCCCTCCACTTT.

In its sample, this clonotype was seen many times. The gene calls are TRBV6-1 and TRBJ2-1; possibly TRBD2 for D (5 bases). Looked up from germline, CDR1 is MNHNS and CDR2 is SASEGT. The CDR3 spans 12 residues. Trimming cost V 8 bases and J 10 bases, with 15 bases left between them. Written as DNA, the CDR3 is TGTGCCAGCTCCCCGAGGCAGCGGGAGCAGTTCTTC. This sequence encodes CASSPRQREQFF.

In this sample, this clonotype turned up many times. The rearrangement joins TRBV10-3 to TRBJ2-3, with TRBD2 matching over 8 bases. V lost 4 bases, J lost 0 bases, and 6 bases stayed unmatched. Germline V gene sequence: CDR1 ENHRY, CDR2 SYGVKD. This CDR3 region has 16 residues. CDR3 in amino acids: CAISGGASGSTDTQYF. The CDR3 bases are TGTGCCATCAGTGGGGGGGCTAGCGGGAGCACAGATACGCAGTATTTT.

In this sample, this clonotype turned up many times. The chain combines TRBV7-8 with TRBJ1-5; tentatively, D is TRBD1 (5 bases). V was clipped by 3 bases and J by 5 bases, with 17 bases between them. This CDR3 region has 16 residues. CDR1 is SGHVS and CDR2 is FQNEAQ in the germline V gene. The CDR3 loop is CASSFPPGTVDQPQHF. The CDR3 region has the DNA TGTGCCAGCAGCTTCCCACCCGGGACGGTGGATCAGCCCCAGCATTTT.

In this sample, this clonotype turned up many times. The V gene is TRBV7-2, the J gene TRBJ2-1; tentative D call: TRBD2 (5 bases). The CDR3 extends over 14 amino acids. In germline, CDR1 is SGHTA, CDR2 FQGNSA. Trimming left V 3 bases short and J 4 bases short, with 10 bases between. CDR3 protein: CASSFLRGYNEQFF. The CDR3 DNA sequence: TGTGCCAGCAGCTTTCTCAGAGGGTACAATGAGCAGTTCTTC.